This TCR beta chain stems from a study of identical twins. The study's findings and limits: Abundant cord blood beta clonotypes carried fewer insertions; memory repertoires showed none.

This clonotype has at least ten counts. The antigen remains undetermined. The ends were cut back, 1 base at V and 0 bases at J, with 7 bases in the middle. The germline CDR1 and CDR2 sequences are MNHNS and SASEGT. The CDR3 has 15 amino acids. MiXCR, applied by TCRdb to the 5' RACE reads, yields one record per CDR3 protein. The data show about 100,000 distinct CDR3 sequences, 5.9% seen once. Material: memory T cells sorted from blood. The chain couples TRBV6-1 to TRBJ2-4; D is perhaps TRBD1 or TRBD2 (5 bases each). The source is a woman between 50 and 59 years old in good health. In nucleotides, the CDR3 is TGTGCCAGCAGTGAAGATGGGACAGCCAAAAACATTCAGTACTTC. Translated, it gives CASSEDGTAKNIQYF.